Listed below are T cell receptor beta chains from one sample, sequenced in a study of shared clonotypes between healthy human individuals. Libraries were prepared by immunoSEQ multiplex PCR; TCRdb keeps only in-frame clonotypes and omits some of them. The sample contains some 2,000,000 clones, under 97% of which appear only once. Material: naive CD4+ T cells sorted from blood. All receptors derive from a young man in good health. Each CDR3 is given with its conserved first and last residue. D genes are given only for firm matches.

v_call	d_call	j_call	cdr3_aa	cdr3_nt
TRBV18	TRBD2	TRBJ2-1	CASSLWTSGGPYNEQFF	TGTGCCAGCTCACTTTGGACTAGCGGGGGTCCTTACAATGAGCAGTTCTTC
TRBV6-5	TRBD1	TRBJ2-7	CASSQGAFYEQYF	TGTGCCAGCAGCCAGGGGGCCTTCTACGAGCAGTACTTC
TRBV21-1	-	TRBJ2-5	CASATEVETQYF	TGTGCCAGCGCCACAGAAGTAGAGACCCAGTACTTC
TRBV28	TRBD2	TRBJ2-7	CASSLSGGAYEQYF	TGTGCCAGCAGCCTGAGCGGGGGTGCCTACGAGCAGTACTTC
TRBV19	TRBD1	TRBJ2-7	CASSIKEGAPYEQYF	TGTGCCAGTAGTATAAAAGAGGGGGCGCCGTACGAGCAGTACTTC
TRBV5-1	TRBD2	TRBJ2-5	CASSFGGMVSRETQYF	TGCGCCAGCAGCTTCGGGGGGATGGTAAGCAGGGAGACCCAGTACTTC
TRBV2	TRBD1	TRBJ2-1	CASRAKQGVRQFF	TGTGCCAGCAGAGCTAAACAGGGGGTGCGGCAGTTCTTC
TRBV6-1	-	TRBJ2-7	CASKRQATSYEQYF	TGTGCCAGCAAAAGACAGGCGACCTCCTACGAGCAGTACTTC
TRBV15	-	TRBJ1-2	CATSRDLTGFYTF	TGTGCCACCAGCAGAGATCTTACGGGATTCTACACCTTC
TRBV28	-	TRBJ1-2	CASSPPGYGYTF	TGTGCCAGCAGTCCTCCGGGCTATGGCTACACCTTC
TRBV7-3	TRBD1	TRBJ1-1	CASSALGTGNTEAFF	TGTGCCAGCAGCGCACTAGGGACAGGGAACACTGAAGCTTTCTTT
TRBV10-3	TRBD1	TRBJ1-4	CATCQGASEKLFF	TGTGCCACCTGTCAGGGGGCGAGTGAAAAACTGTTTTTT
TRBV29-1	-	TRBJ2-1	CSVVRVSYNEQFF	TGCAGCGTTGTCAGGGTGTCCTACAATGAGCAGTTCTTC